The sequence of this TCR beta chain was determined in a study of OX40 agonist ivuxolimab in advanced cancers. The repertoire was sequenced with immunoSEQ multiplex PCR; TCRdb's copy has only in-frame clones and lacks some. The sample lists about 58,000 clones; approximately 75% were seen once. The trim removed 2 bases at V and 11 bases at J, leaving 17 bases unmatched. The CDR3 contains 17 residues. Looked up from germline, CDR1 is MNHEY and CDR2 is SMNVEV (reference sequence). The clonotype was recovered from an adult with an advanced solid tumor such as melanoma, head and neck, liver or kidney cancer. Here the sequenced sample was CD4+ or CD8+ T cells sorted from blood, taken in a trial of the OX40 agonist ivuxolimab. The V gene is TRBV27, the J gene TRBJ1-4; 7 bases are shared with TRBD1. CDR3 protein: CASSLGLGGRGRGKLFF. The CDR3 DNA sequence: TGTGCCAGCAGTTTAGGCCTCGGGGGCAGGGGGAGAGGGAAACTGTTTTTT.